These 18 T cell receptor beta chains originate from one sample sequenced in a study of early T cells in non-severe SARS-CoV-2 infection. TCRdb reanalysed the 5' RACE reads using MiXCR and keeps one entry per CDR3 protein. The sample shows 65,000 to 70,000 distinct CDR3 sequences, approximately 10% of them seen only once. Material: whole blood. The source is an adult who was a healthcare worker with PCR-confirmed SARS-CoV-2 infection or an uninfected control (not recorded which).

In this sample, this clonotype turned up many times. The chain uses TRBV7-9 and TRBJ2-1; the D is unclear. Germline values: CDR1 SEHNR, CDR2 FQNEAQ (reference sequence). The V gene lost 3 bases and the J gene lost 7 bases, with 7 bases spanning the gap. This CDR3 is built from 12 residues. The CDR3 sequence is CASSFMGNEQFF. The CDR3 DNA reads TGTGCCAGCAGCTTTATGGGGAATGAGCAGTTCTTC. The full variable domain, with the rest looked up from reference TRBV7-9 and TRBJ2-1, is DTGVSQNPRHKITKRGQNVTFRCDPISEHNRLYWYRQTLGQGPEFLTYFQNEAQLEKSRLLSDRFSAERPKGSFSTLEIQRTEQGDSAMYLCASSFMGNEQFFGPGTRLTVL.

CDR3: CASNGKTDTGELFF. The CDR3 DNA is TGTGCCAGTAACGGAAAGACTGACACCGGGGAGCTGTTTTTT. V and J are TRBV6-1 and TRBJ2-2; D not resolved. CDR1 MNHNS and CDR2 SASEGT come from the germline V gene. The V end lost 9 bases, the J end lost 3 bases, and 14 bases lay between the germline ends. CDR3 length equals 14 residues.

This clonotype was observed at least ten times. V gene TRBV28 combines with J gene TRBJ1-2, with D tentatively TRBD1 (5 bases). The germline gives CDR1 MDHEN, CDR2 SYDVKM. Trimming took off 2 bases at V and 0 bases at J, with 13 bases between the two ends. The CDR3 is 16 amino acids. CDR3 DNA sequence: TGTGCCAGCAGTTTAGCAGGGTCCCACCCTAACTATGGCTACACCTTC. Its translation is CASSLAGSHPNYGYTF.

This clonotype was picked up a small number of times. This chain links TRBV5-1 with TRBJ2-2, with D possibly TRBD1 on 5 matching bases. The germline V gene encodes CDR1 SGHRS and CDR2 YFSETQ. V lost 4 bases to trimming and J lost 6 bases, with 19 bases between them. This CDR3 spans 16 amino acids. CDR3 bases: TGCGCCAGCAGCAGCCGCAGGGTGTTTGAGGCCGGGGAGCTGTTTTTT. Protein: CASSSRRVFEAGELFF.

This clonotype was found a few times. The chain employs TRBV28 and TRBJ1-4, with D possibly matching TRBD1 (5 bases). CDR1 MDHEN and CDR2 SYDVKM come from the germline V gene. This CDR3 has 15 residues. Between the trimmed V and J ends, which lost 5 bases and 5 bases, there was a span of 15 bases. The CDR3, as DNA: TGTGCCAGCAGTCCGATGGGGGGAAGCAATGAAAAACTGTTTTTT. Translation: CASSPMGGSNEKLFF.

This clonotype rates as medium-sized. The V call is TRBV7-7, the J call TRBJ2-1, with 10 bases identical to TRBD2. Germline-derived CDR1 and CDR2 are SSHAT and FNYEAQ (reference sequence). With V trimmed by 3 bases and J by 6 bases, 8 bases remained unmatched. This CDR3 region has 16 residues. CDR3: CASSLTGTSVFNEQFF. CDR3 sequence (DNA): TGTGCCAGCAGCTTGACCGGGACTAGCGTCTTCAATGAGCAGTTCTTC.

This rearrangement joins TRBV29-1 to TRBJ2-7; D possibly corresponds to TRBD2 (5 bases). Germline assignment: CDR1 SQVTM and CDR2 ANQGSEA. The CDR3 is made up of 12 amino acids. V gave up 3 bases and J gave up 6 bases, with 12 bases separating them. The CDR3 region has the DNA TGCAGCGTTGAGGTTTCGGGGTTCGAGCAGTACTTC. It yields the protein CSVEVSGFEQYF.

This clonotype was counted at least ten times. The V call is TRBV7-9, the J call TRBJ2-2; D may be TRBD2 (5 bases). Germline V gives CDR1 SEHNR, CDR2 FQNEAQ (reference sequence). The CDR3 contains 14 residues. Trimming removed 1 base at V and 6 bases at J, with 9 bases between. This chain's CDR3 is CASSLGEQAGELFF. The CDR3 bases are TGTGCCAGCAGCTTAGGGGAGCAGGCCGGGGAGCTGTTTTTT. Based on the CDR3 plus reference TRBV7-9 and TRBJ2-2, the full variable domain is DTGVSQNPRHKITKRGQNVTFRCDPISEHNRLYWYRQTLGQGPEFLTYFQNEAQLEKSRLLSDRFSAERPKGSFSTLEIQRTEQGDSAMYLCASSLGEQAGELFFGEGSRLTVL.

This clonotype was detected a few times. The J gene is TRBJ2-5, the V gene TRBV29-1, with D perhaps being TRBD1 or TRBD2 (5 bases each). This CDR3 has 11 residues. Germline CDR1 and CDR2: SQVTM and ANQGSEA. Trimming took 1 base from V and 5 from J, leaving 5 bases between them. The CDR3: CSVEGGETQYF. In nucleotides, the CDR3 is TGCAGCGTTGAAGGGGGGGAGACCCAGTACTTC.

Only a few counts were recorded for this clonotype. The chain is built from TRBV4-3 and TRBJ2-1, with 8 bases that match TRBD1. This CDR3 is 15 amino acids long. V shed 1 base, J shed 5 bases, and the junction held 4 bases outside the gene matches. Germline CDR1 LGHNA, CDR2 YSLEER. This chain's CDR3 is CASSQVRQGNNEQFF. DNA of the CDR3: TGCGCCAGCAGCCAAGTTAGACAGGGGAACAATGAGCAGTTCTTC.

The CDR3 is CASSLTVETQYF. The CDR3 DNA reads TGTGCCAGCAGTTTGACGGTAGAGACCCAGTACTTC. The chain employs TRBV28 and TRBJ2-5; no reliable D call. CDR1 and CDR2 from the germline V gene are MDHEN and SYDVKM. This CDR3 region has 12 residues. Trimming took 3 bases from V and 4 from J, leaving 6 bases between them.

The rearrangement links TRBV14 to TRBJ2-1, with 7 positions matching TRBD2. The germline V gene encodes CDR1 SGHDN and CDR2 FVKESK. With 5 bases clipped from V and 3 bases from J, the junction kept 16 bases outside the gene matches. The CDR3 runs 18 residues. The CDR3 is CASSVTAGVGPYYNEQFF. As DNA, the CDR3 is TGTGCCAGCAGCGTAACGGCGGGAGTGGGCCCTTACTACAATGAGCAGTTCTTC.

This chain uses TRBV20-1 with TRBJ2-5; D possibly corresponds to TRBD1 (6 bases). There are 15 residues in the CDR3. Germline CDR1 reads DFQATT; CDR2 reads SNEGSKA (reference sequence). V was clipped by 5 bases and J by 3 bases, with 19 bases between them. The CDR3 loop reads CSAPYPTGGKETQYF. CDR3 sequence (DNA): TGCAGTGCTCCTTATCCGACAGGAGGAAAAGAGACCCAGTACTTC.

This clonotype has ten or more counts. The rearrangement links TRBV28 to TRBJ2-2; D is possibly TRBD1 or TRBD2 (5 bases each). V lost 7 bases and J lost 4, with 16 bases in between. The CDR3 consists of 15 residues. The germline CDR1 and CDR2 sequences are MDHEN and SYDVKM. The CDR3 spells CASIRGPRSTGELFF. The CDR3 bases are TGTGCCAGCATTAGGGGACCCCGGTCCACCGGGGAGCTGTTTTTT.

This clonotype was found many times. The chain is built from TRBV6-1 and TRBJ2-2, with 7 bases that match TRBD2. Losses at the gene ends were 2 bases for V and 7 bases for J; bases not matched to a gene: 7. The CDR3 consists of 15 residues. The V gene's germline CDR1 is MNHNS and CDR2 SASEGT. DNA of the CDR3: TGTGCCAGCAGTGAAATAGGCGGGAGTGACGGGGAGCTGTTTTTT. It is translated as CASSEIGGSDGELFF.

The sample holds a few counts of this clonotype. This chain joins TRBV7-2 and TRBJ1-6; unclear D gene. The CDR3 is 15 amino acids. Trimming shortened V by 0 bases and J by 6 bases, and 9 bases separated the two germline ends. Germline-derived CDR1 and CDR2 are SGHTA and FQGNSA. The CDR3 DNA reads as TGTGCCAGCAGCTTAGCGCGGGGTCGTAATTCACCCCTCCACTTT. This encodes CASSLARGRNSPLHF.

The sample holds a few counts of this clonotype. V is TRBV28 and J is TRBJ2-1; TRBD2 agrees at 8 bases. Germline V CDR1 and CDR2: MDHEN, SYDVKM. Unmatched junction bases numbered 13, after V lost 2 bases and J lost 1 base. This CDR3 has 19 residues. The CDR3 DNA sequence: TGTGCCAGCAGTTTAGGATGGGGAGCAGCGGGAGCTTCCTACAATGAGCAGTTCTTC. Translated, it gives CASSLGWGAAGASYNEQFF.

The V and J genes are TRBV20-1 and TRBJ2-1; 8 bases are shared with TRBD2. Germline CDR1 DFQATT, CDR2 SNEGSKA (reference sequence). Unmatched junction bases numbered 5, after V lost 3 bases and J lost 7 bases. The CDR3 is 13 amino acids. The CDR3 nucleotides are TGCAGTGCTAGGTGGACTAGCTCAAATGAGCAGTTCTTC. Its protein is CSARWTSSNEQFF.